This paragraph covers one T cell receptor beta chain sequence. Methods used by the authors: The assay estimated nucleated cells by amplifying reference gene primers. Only in-frame clones appear in the TCRdb table, and some are missing; sequencing was by immunoSEQ multiplex PCR. V and J calls and clone size come straight from that table; D and trimming were deduced from the DNA. This repertoire shows approximately 170,000 clones, roughly nine tenths found once; its top ten account for approximately 4%. The data belong to a study of blood T cell repertoires in COVID-19. Study-level background: Collection of acute and convalescent COVID-19 samples took place in the United States, Italy and Spain. PBMCs, B-cell-depleted T cells, or T cells provided the cDNA or gDNA that made up the material.

The CDR3 consists of 16 residues. Trimming took 0 bases from V and 3 from J, leaving 13 bases between them. CDR1 is SGHRS, CDR2 YFSETQ, per germline. The TCR was taken from a woman in her seventies with acute or convalescent COVID-19. The sample consisted of peripheral blood. The V call is TRBV5-1, the J call TRBJ2-1, with a tentative D call TRBD2 (5 bases). CDR3 region: CASSLVSSYLYNEQFF. The DNA for the CDR3 is TGCGCCAGCAGCTTGGTGTCTAGCTATCTCTACAATGAGCAGTTCTTC.